These 30 T cell receptor beta chains originate from one sample sequenced in a study of T cell responses to AZD1222 COVID-19 vaccine (dated by TCRdb to 2020 to 2023). According to the study, the label for this sample's time point signals: about 28 days (+/-7) after the second vaccine dose. The protocol used for the library was the immunoSEQ multiplex PCR assay. Drawn from immuneACCESS, this table holds only the in-frame rearrangements with V and J called that TCRdb kept. Clones are partly lost; checked studies trace under half to an unresolved V gene and leave the rest unexplained. This sample comprises 160,000 or so clones, roughly 88% of them detected only once. The ten largest clones represent 4.3% of the sample. Here the sequenced sample was peripheral blood, taken 28 days after the second AZD1222 dose. These receptors came from an adult who received the AZD1222 COVID-19 vaccine.

The chain employs TRBV9 and TRBJ2-3; D ambiguous. The CDR3 sequence is 14 residues long. From germline, CDR1 is SGDLS and CDR2 YYNGEE. The germline V and J ends were trimmed by 0 bases and 2 bases, with 7 bases remaining between them. Written as DNA, the CDR3 is TGTGCCAGCAGCGTAGGCCCGCTCACAGATACGCAGTATTTT. Amino acids: CASSVGPLTDTQYF.

The chain links TRBV5-6 to TRBJ1-3; D may be TRBD1 (5 bases). The CDR3 covers 15 residues. Between the trimmed V and J ends, which lost 0 bases and 2 bases, there was a span of 9 bases. CDR1 and CDR2 (germline): SGHDT, YYEEEE. In nucleotides, the CDR3 is TGTGCCAGCAGCTTGGGGGGCGGTACTGGAAACACCATATATTTT. Protein product: CASSLGGGTGNTIYF.

The count of this clone is one. This sequence joins TRBV5-1 and TRBJ2-1; a possible D gene is TRBD1 (6 bases). Germline CDR1 reads SGHRS; CDR2 reads YFSETQ. The V end was cut by 4 bases, the J end by 6 bases, with 14 bases between. This CDR3 contains 14 residues. The CDR3 DNA follows: TGCGCCAGCAGCCAACAGGGTACTCGCAATGAGCAGTTCTTC. Translating it yields CASSQQGTRNEQFF.

This chain uses TRBV19 with TRBJ1-1, with D perhaps TRBD1 (5 bases). Germline CDR1 LNHDA, CDR2 SQIVND (reference sequence). The CDR3 loop spans 15 amino acids. Trimming removed 6 bases from V and 4 bases from J, with 18 bases in between. The CDR3 reads CASSQQSLGGTEAFF. The CDR3 bases are TGTGCCAGTAGCCAACAGTCCCTCGGGGGCACTGAAGCTTTCTTT.

The chain joins TRBV10-3 to TRBJ2-1, with 9 bases that match TRBD2. The length of the CDR3 is 16 residues. In germline, CDR1 is ENHRY, CDR2 SYGVKD. The V segment lost 2 bases and the J segment 9 bases; nucleotides outside the gene matches: 11. Written as DNA, the CDR3 is TGTGCCATCAGTGAGGTCTTGCGGGGGGGCCCCATTGAGCAGTTCTTC. Protein sequence: CAISEVLRGGPIEQFF.

The V call is TRBV10-1, the J call TRBJ2-1, with TRBD2 matching 9 bases. Germline V gene lookup returns CDR1 WNHNN and CDR2 SYGVQD (reference sequence). The length of the CDR3 is 15 residues. The trim removed 0 bases at V and 3 bases at J, leaving 0 bases unmatched. The CDR3 spells CASSESAGGYNEQFF. Here the CDR3 DNA reads TGCGCCAGCAGTGAGTCAGCGGGGGGCTACAATGAGCAGTTCTTC.

The genes are TRBV5-6 and TRBJ2-1, with 9 bases identical to TRBD2. The J segment lost 1 base and the V segment lost 5 bases, leaving 7 bases of the junction unmatched. This CDR3 has 16 residues. In germline, CDR1 is SGHDT, CDR2 YYEEEE. The CDR3 region is CASSRPSGVSYNEQFF. The CDR3 nucleotides are TGTGCCAGCAGTCGACCTAGCGGGGTTTCCTACAATGAGCAGTTCTTC. Full variable domain (outside the CDR3, taken from reference TRBV5-6 and TRBJ2-1): DAGVTQSPTHLIKTRGQQVTLRCSPKSGHDTVSWYQQALGQGPQFIFQYYEEEERQRGNFPDRFSGHQFPNYSSELNVNALLLGDSALYLCASSRPSGVSYNEQFFGPGTRLTVL.

This chain links TRBV5-8 with TRBJ2-7; tentative D call: TRBD1 (6 bases). CDR1 SGHTS and CDR2 YDEGEE come from the germline V gene. Trimming took off 9 bases at V and 7 bases at J, with 20 bases between the two ends. This CDR3 spans 13 amino acids. The CDR3 is CAMTRQDLGEQYF. The CDR3 nucleotides are TGTGCCATGACAAGACAGGACCTGGGGGAGCAGTACTTC.

The chain is built from TRBV27 and TRBJ1-2; the D gene is possibly TRBD1 (6 bases). Germline CDR1 reads MNHEY; CDR2 reads SMNVEV (reference sequence). The CDR3 is 11 residues long. V gave up 6 bases and J gave up 9 bases, with 11 bases separating them. CDR3 coding DNA: TGTGCCAGCAGCCAGGGGTCAAGCTACACCTTC. It specifies CASSQGSSYTF.

The gene calls are TRBV15 and TRBJ1-1, with a tentative D call TRBD1 (5 bases). V was cut by 3 bases and J by 5 bases, with 13 bases left in between. Germline values: CDR1 LNHNV, CDR2 YYDKDF (reference sequence). The CDR3 has 14 amino acids. CDR3 protein: CATSSGRGTTEAFF. CDR3 bases: TGTGCCACCAGCAGCGGAAGGGGAACGACTGAAGCTTTCTTT.

The chain combines TRBV5-6 with TRBJ2-3, with TRBD2 matching 9 bases. Germline-derived CDR1 and CDR2 are SGHDT and YYEEEE. V was pared by 0 bases and J by 6 bases, with 5 bases of the junction left unmatched. The CDR3 covers 15 residues. CDR3 protein: CASSLGLAVLDTQYF. The CDR3 DNA reads as TGTGCCAGCAGCTTGGGACTAGCGGTTCTGGATACGCAGTATTTT.

The J gene is TRBJ2-1, the V gene TRBV30, with D possibly matching TRBD2 (5 bases). The CDR3 has 15 residues. Per the germline V gene, CDR1 is GTSNPN and CDR2 is SVGIG (reference sequence). V lost 4 bases to trimming and J lost 2 bases, with 15 bases between them. DNA for the CDR3: TGTGCCTGGAAAGTGAGCGGCCGGACCTACAATGAGCAGTTCTTC. Amino acids: CAWKVSGRTYNEQFF.

The chain links TRBV13 to TRBJ1-4; D possibly corresponds to TRBD1 (5 bases). Germline V lookup: CDR1 PRHDT, CDR2 FYEKMQ (reference sequence). The CDR3 has 12 amino acids. V was pared by 4 bases and J by 7 bases, with 7 bases between. The CDR3 bases are TGTGCCAGCAGCTGGGGGGGTGAAAAACTGTTTTTT. It encodes CASSWGGEKLFF.

The chain links TRBV6-5 to TRBJ1-2, with D possibly being TRBD1 (6 bases). There are 15 residues in the CDR3. Germline V gene lookup returns CDR1 MNHEY and CDR2 SVGAGI. V shed 2 bases and J shed 6 bases, with 16 bases lying between them. The DNA for the CDR3 is TGTGCCAGCAGTTACGTCCAGGGGTTAAGGGATGGCTACACCTTC. This codes for CASSYVQGLRDGYTF.

The genes are TRBV7-2 and TRBJ1-2, with a possible D match to TRBD1 (5 bases). Germline CDR1 and CDR2: SGHTA and FQGNSA. Between the trimmed V and J ends, which lost 1 base and 4 bases, there was a span of 16 bases. CDR3 size: 16 residues. CDR3 protein: CASSLDLSGPVYGYTF. DNA for the CDR3: TGTGCCAGCAGCTTAGATCTCTCAGGGCCCGTCTATGGCTACACCTTC. The full variable domain, completed using reference TRBV7-2 and TRBJ1-2, is GAGVSQSPSNKVTEKGKDVELRCDPISGHTALYWYRQSLGQGLEFLIYFQGNSAPDKSGLPSDRFSAERTGGSVSTLTIQRTQQEDSAVYLCASSLDLSGPVYGYTFGSGTRLTVV.

The chain links TRBV5-4 to TRBJ1-1; possibly TRBD1 for D (5 bases). The germline gives CDR1 SGHNT, CDR2 YYREEE (reference sequence). The V end was cut by 4 bases, the J end by 3 bases, with 13 bases between. The CDR3 covers 14 residues. DNA for the CDR3: TGTGCCAGCAGCCTCCCGGGAGGGGACACTGAAGCTTTCTTT. It yields the protein CASSLPGGDTEAFF.

V usage is TRBV10-1 and J usage is TRBJ1-1, with D possibly matching TRBD1 (5 bases). Germline V gives CDR1 WNHNN, CDR2 SYGVQD (reference sequence). CDR3 length equals 13 residues. The V gene lost 4 bases and the J gene lost 0 bases, with 6 bases spanning the gap. CDR3 region: CASSGGMNTEAFF. In DNA, the CDR3 is TGCGCCAGCAGTGGGGGGATGAACACTGAAGCTTTCTTT.

V usage is TRBV13 and J usage is TRBJ1-6, with 8 bases identical to TRBD1. The trim removed 3 bases at V and 10 bases at J, leaving 5 bases unmatched. This CDR3 has 14 amino acids. Germline CDR1 is PRHDT and CDR2 is FYEKMQ (reference sequence). The CDR3 protein is CASSLGDRHSPLHF. CDR3 bases: TGTGCCAGCAGCTTGGGGGACAGGCACTCACCCCTCCACTTT.

This clone was recorded at least ten times. CDR3 loop: CASSQDRNSGGGSSYEQYF. CDR3 nucleotides: TGCGCCAGCAGCCAAGATCGTAATAGTGGCGGGGGTAGCTCCTACGAGCAGTACTTC. The V call is TRBV4-1, the J call TRBJ2-7; 7 bases align to TRBD2. J lost 0 bases, V lost 0 bases, and 14 bases had no gene match. CDR1 is MGHRA and CDR2 is YSYEKL in the germline V gene. CDR3 length equals 19 residues.

The J gene is TRBJ2-1, the V gene TRBV11-1, with 15 positions matching TRBD2. V shed 4 bases and J 7 bases; nucleotides not matched to a gene: 5. This CDR3 has 16 residues. Looked up from germline, CDR1 is SGHAT and CDR2 is FQDESV (reference sequence). The DNA of the CDR3 is TGTGCCAGCAGCTCGCGGACTAGCGGGGGGGAAAATGAGCAGTTCTTC. Translated, it gives CASSSRTSGGENEQFF. The whole variable domain, remainder taken from reference TRBV11-1 and TRBJ2-1, is EAEVAQSPRYKITEKSQAVAFWCDPISGHATLYWYRQILGQGPELLVQFQDESVVDDSQLPKDRFSAERLKGVDSTLKIQPAELGDSAMYLCASSSRTSGGENEQFFGPGTRLTVL.

V and J are TRBV6-5 and TRBJ2-1, with 10 nucleotides matching TRBD1. V lost 5 bases to trimming and J lost 7 bases; unmatched junction nucleotides: 5. CDR3 length: 14 amino acids. Germline CDR1 and CDR2: MNHEY and SVGAGI. This CDR3 is CASSPDRGRNEQFF. CDR3 bases: TGTGCCAGCAGTCCCGACAGGGGGCGGAATGAGCAGTTCTTC.

The genes are TRBV18 and TRBJ1-6; 7 bases fit TRBD1. J gave up 0 bases and V 4 bases, and 9 bases lay outside the gene matches. Germline CDR1 reads KGHSH; CDR2 reads LQKENI. The CDR3 loop spans 18 amino acids. In DNA form, the CDR3 reads TGTGCCAGCTCACTTACTCCGGGACAGAGCTCCTATAATTCACCCCTCCACTTT. Its protein product is CASSLTPGQSSYNSPLHF.

The table lists this clone with a count of one. This chain links TRBV19 with TRBJ1-6, with unresolved D. CDR1 LNHDA and CDR2 SQIVND come from the germline V gene (reference sequence). The CDR3 has 16 amino acids. V was cut by 1 base and J by 4 bases, with 11 bases left in between. The CDR3 DNA sequence: TGTGCCAGTAGTATAGGCGGCGGAGGGTATAATTCACCCCTCCACTTT. This sequence encodes CASSIGGGGYNSPLHF.

The J gene is TRBJ1-6, the V gene TRBV27; a weak D match, TRBD1 (5 bases). CDR1 MNHEY and CDR2 SMNVEV come from the germline V gene (reference sequence). The CDR3 contains 16 residues. The V end was cut by 6 bases, the J end by 8 bases, with 20 bases between. Written as DNA, the CDR3 is TGTGCCAGCAGCTTTATATGGGGGACTATGGATTCACCCCTCCACTTT. Protein sequence: CASSFIWGTMDSPLHF.

The chain combines TRBV9 with TRBJ1-3; no clear D gene. CDR3 length: 15 amino acids. The germline CDR1 and CDR2 sequences are SGDLS and YYNGEE. V lost 3 bases and J 0 bases, leaving 10 bases between the germline ends. The CDR3 region has the DNA TGTGCCAGCAGCGCCCGGGCCACCTCTGGAAACACCATATATTTT. Its translation: CASSARATSGNTIYF.

The V call is TRBV11-1, the J call TRBJ1-3, with D unresolved. The V and J ends lost 5 bases and 6 bases respectively, with 5 bases between them. The CDR3 spans 11 residues. Germline assignment: CDR1 SGHAT and CDR2 FQDESV (reference sequence). This CDR3 reads CASSRSNTIYF. In DNA form, the CDR3 reads TGTGCCAGCAGCCGATCAAACACCATATATTTT.

The CDR3 loop reads CASRQGALEAFF. The CDR3, as DNA: TGTGCCAGCAGACAAGGGGCTCTTGAAGCTTTCTTT. This chain links TRBV7-9 with TRBJ1-1; the D gene is possibly TRBD1 (5 bases). This CDR3 is 12 amino acids long. The germline CDR1 and CDR2 sequences are SEHNR and FQNEAQ (reference sequence). V lost 6 bases and J 7 bases, leaving 12 bases between the germline ends.

This clone was seen just once. The rearrangement uses TRBV6-6 and TRBJ2-1; D gene ambiguous. Germline values: CDR1 MNHNY, CDR2 SVGAGI (reference sequence). This CDR3 has 11 amino acids. With 5 bases removed from V and 5 bases from J, the gap between germline ends came to 4 bases. The CDR3 region is CASSIDNEQFF. The CDR3 DNA reads TGTGCCAGCAGTATCGACAATGAGCAGTTCTTC.

In regard to this clone: Other DNA sequences of this sample code for an identical CDR3. The rearrangement links TRBV27 to TRBJ2-7; TRBD2 is a possible D gene (5 bases). Germline CDR1 is MNHEY and CDR2 is SMNVEV (reference sequence). The CDR3 totals 14 residues. V was shortened by 2 bases and J by 3 bases, with 11 bases between the two germline ends. This CDR3 is CASSLRGSYYEQYF. In nucleotides, the CDR3 is TGTGCCAGCAGTTTAAGAGGGTCTTACTACGAGCAGTACTTC.

The chain joins TRBV6-5 to TRBJ1-1; 7 nucleotides align to TRBD1. Germline trimming cut 5 bases from V and 4 bases from J; bases unmatched to any gene: 4. The CDR3 extends over 13 amino acids. CDR1 is MNHEY and CDR2 is SVGAGI in the germline V gene. The CDR3 DNA sequence: TGTGCCAGCAGTAAACCAGGGGGCACTGAAGCTTTCTTT. Its protein product is CASSKPGGTEAFF.